This T cell receptor (beta chain) originates from a study of regulatory T cells in long-lasting Graves disease. The overall study: Patients met the persistent Graves' disease definition after over 5 years of antithyroid drugs with positive TSH receptor antibodies. Study results and limitations: Thyroid tissue was not studied; only peripheral blood was. Under persistent disease, TRBV28, TRBJ1-2 and TRBJ2-5 were used preferentially. With a small sample size, accuracy may have been reduced.

J gave up 1 base and V 3 bases, and 6 bases lay outside the gene matches. Germline CDR1 reads KGHDR; CDR2 reads SFDVKD. The CDR3 spans 17 residues. Time point noted: persistent/refractory GD, antithyroid drugs over 5 years with positive TRAb. Making the TCR library involved RNA that had been extracted from PBMCs. Libraries of TCR beta came from iRepertoire HTBI primers plus Arm-PCR of CDR3 regions. TCRdb ran MiXCR on the multiplex PCR reads and lists one entry per CDR3 protein. The table shows more than 350,000 distinct CDR3 sequences, with 21% occurring only once. Worth noting for this clonotype: Its target is unknown.

V and J are TRBV24-1 and TRBJ2-3; 10 bases map to TRBD2. The sequence came from a female donor with Graves disease. The sample here was peripheral blood mononuclear cells (PBMCs), taken when the disease was refractory, from a patient treated with antithyroid drugs. CDR3 amino acids: CATSDPSGRARTDTQYF. In DNA, the CDR3 is TGTGCCACCAGTGATCCGAGCGGGAGGGCTCGCACAGATACGCAGTATTTT.